This TCR beta chain originates from a study of T cells in Graves' hyperthyroidism and ophthalmopathy. RNA transcripts served as the template for amplifying TCR beta CDR3 regions. TCR CDR3 underwent first-round RT-PCR with the HTBI primer set. From the multiplex PCR reads, TCRdb called clonotypes with MiXCR, one entry per CDR3 protein. The sample shows about 350,000 distinct CDR3 sequences, 15% to 20% of them seen only once. The germline V gene encodes CDR1 SNHLY and CDR2 FYNNEI. V trimming: 6 bases; J trimming: 7 bases; junction bases outside the gene matches: 11. This CDR3 region has 15 residues. This clonotype was detected many times. Its antigen is undetermined. Study conclusions and caveats: Ophthalmopathy was model-predicted a median about 6.7 months pre-onset.

This receptor was identified in a woman aged 40 to 55 with Graves' ophthalmopathy. The rearrangement uses TRBV2 and TRBJ2-7; TRBD2 matches at 11 bases. Input material: blood. This CDR3 reads CASSVSSGRPGEQYF. The CDR3 DNA reads TGTGCCAGCAGCGTCTCTAGCGGGAGGCCGGGGGAGCAGTACTTC.